This TCR beta chain was sequenced for a study of regulatory T cells in long-lasting Graves disease. As for the study in general: Patients with new Graves' disease had used antithyroid drugs below 3 months.

Study observations and caveats: There were preferences for TRBV28, TRBJ1-2 and TRBJ2-5 in persistent disease. Samples came from peripheral blood alone, without thyroid tissue.

The CDR3 sequence is 15 residues long. The V gene end was trimmed by 4 bases and the J gene end by 4 bases; junction bases not matched to a gene: 6. Germline-derived CDR1 and CDR2 are MGHRA and YSYEKL. Investigators prepared the TCR beta libraries by applying iRepertoire HTBI primers and Arm-PCR of CDR3 regions. Each CDR3 protein gets one entry after TCRdb re-called the multiplex PCR reads with MiXCR. The data show 360,000 or so distinct CDR3 sequences, approximately 10% seen once. As regards this clonotype: The antigen remains unidentified.

The sample's time point: newly diagnosed GD, antithyroid drugs for less than 3 months. PBMCs provided the RNA from which the TCR library was made. A further study also used this sample, focusing on T cells in Graves' hyperthyroidism and ophthalmopathy.

The material was peripheral blood mononuclear cells (PBMCs), obtained at new diagnosis, from a patient treated with antithyroid drugs. This receptor was obtained from a woman under 30 with Graves disease. V and J are TRBV4-1 and TRBJ2-1; 8 bases fit TRBD1. DNA for the CDR3: TGCGCCAGCAGCCTCCAGGGGGCCCAATACAATGAGCAGTTCTTC. Translated, it gives CASSLQGAQYNEQFF.